Below, one TCR beta chain is given with its context. A much bigger clone sits one base away, suggesting this may be a read error. Arm-PCR of CDR3 regions and iRepertoire HTBI primers were the basis on which TCR beta libraries were built. TCRdb re-derived calls from the multiplex PCR reads in MiXCR, one entry per CDR3 protein. Here the sample spans some 340,000 distinct CDR3 sequences, about 23% being singletons. This entry comes from a study of regulatory T cells in long-lasting Graves disease. Time point noted: persistent/refractory GD, antithyroid drugs over 5 years with positive TRAb. The authors made the TCR library using RNA they extracted from PBMCs. The TCR was taken from a woman in her thirties or forties with Graves disease. Sequencing was performed on peripheral blood mononuclear cells (PBMCs), taken when the disease was refractory, from a patient treated with antithyroid drugs.

CDR3 region: CASRTGTSAYEQCF. CDR3 DNA: TGTGCCAGCAGGACCGGGACTAGCGCGTACGAGCAGTGCTTC. The chain couples TRBV6-2 or TRBV6-3 to TRBJ2-7, with TRBD2 identical over 10 bases. The germline V gene has CDR1 MNHEY and CDR2 SVGEGT. The CDR3 runs to 14 residues.